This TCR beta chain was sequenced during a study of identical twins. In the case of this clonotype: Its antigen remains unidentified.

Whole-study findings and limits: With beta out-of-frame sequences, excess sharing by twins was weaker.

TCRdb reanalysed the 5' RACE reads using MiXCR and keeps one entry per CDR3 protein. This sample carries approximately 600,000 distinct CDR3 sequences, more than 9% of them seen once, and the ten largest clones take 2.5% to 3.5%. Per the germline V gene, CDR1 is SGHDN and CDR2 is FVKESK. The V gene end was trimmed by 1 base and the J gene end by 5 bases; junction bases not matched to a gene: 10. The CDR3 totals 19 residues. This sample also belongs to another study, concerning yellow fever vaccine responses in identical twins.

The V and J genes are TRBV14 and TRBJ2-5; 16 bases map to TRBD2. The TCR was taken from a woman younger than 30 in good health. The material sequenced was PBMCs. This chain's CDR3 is CASSQAIGTSGRAGETQYF. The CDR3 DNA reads TGTGCCAGCAGCCAAGCCATTGGGACTAGCGGGAGGGCCGGTGAGACCCAGTACTTC.